Listed here is a single T cell receptor (beta chain). Antigen specificity is unknown. The CDR3 extends over 15 amino acids. The germline gives CDR1 KGHSH, CDR2 LQKENI. The V end was cut by 1 base, the J end by 5 bases, with 14 bases between. The TCR library protocol was used to attach unique molecular identifiers. These identifiers were attached to individual cDNA molecules. TCRdb re-derived calls from the 5' RACE reads in MiXCR, one entry per CDR3 protein. The sample shows about 83,000 distinct CDR3 sequences, roughly 12% of them seen only once. This sample was included in a study of early T cells in non-severe SARS-CoV-2 infection. As for the study in general: Sequencing used unsorted whole-blood bulk RNA, so chains lack pairing. General observations from the study: Private and CD4 specificities were missed by VDJdb matching, skewed to anti-spike CD8.

This sequence originates from an adult who was a healthcare worker with PCR-confirmed SARS-CoV-2 infection or an uninfected control (not recorded which). The V gene is TRBV18, the J gene TRBJ1-2; D possibly corresponds to TRBD1 (5 bases). Sequenced material: whole blood. The CDR3: CASSPLLRDSYGYTF. CDR3 bases: TGTGCCAGCTCACCACTGCTGAGGGACTCATATGGCTACACCTTC.